Presented here are 16 T cell receptor beta chains from one specimen sequenced in a study of metastatic and nonmetastatic thyroid tumors. With MiXCR, TCRdb called clones anew from the PCR reads. The data show tens of thousands of clones, over 10% seen once. No treatment of any kind had been given to any patient before thyroid surgery. The material sequenced was blood. The receptors stem from a female donor with papillary thyroid cancer or a benign thyroid nodule (not recorded which). Some clones in this sample may be carry-over from other donors' samples.

The table lists this clone with many counts. V usage is TRBV3-1 and J usage is TRBJ2-3, with 15 bases that match TRBD2. This CDR3 has 19 amino acids. The germline V gene encodes CDR1 LGHDT and CDR2 YNNKEL (reference sequence). V gave up 3 bases and J gave up 4 bases; unmatched junction bases: 11. The chain's CDR3 is CASSHYLGLAGGGPDTQYF. Here the CDR3 DNA reads TGTGCCAGCAGCCACTACCTTGGACTAGCGGGAGGGGGGCCAGATACGCAGTATTTT.

This clone was seen ten or more times. The CDR3 bases are TGTGCCACCTCACCGACAGGGGATTATGGCTACACCTTC. This codes for CATSPTGDYGYTF. The chain joins TRBV19 to TRBJ1-2; 8 bases line up with TRBD1. V was pared by 10 bases and J by 5 bases, with 9 bases of the junction left unmatched. There are 13 residues in the CDR3. From germline, CDR1 is LNHDA and CDR2 SQIVND (reference sequence).

This clone was found many times. This sequence joins TRBV10-2 and TRBJ2-1; 8 nucleotides align to TRBD2. Trimming removed 7 bases from V and 3 bases from J; junction bases left unmatched: 8. Germline V gene lookup returns CDR1 WSHSY and CDR2 SAAADI. The CDR3 has 15 residues. The CDR3: CASNTVLAGYNEQFF. CDR3 DNA: TGCGCCAGCAATACAGTGCTAGCGGGCTACAATGAGCAGTTCTTC.

The sample holds many counts of this clone. The chain has TRBV30 and TRBJ2-2; 10 nucleotides agree with TRBD1. The J segment lost 5 bases and the V segment lost 6 bases, leaving 3 bases of the junction unmatched. Germline V gene data show CDR1 as GTSNPN and CDR2 as SVGIG (reference sequence). The CDR3 has 13 amino acids. The CDR3: CACPGQGTGELFF. Here the CDR3 DNA reads TGTGCCTGTCCGGGACAGGGGACCGGGGAGCTGTTTTTT.

This clone was detected many times. The chain carries TRBV20-1 and TRBJ2-5; 10 bases line up with TRBD2. CDR3 size: 14 residues. Looked up from germline, CDR1 is DFQATT and CDR2 is SNEGSKA (reference sequence). J was trimmed by 2 bases and V by 5 bases; bases with no gene match: 5. The CDR3 spells CSALAGGIQETQYF. For the CDR3, the DNA is TGCAGTGCTTTAGCGGGAGGTATACAAGAGACCCAGTACTTC.

This clone was seen at least ten times. The chain couples TRBV5-1 to TRBJ1-3; TRBD1 matches at 8 bases. This CDR3 has 15 amino acids. The ends lost 0 bases at V and 7 bases at J; junction bases unmatched: 6. Germline-derived CDR1 and CDR2 are SGHRS and YFSETQ. The CDR3 DNA reads as TGCGCCAGCAGCTTGGTGGGGCAGGGGGCCAACACCATATATTTT. Amino acids: CASSLVGQGANTIYF.

The gene calls are TRBV6-2 or TRBV6-3 and TRBJ2-2, with TRBD2 matching 10 bases. Trimming removed 6 bases from V and 4 bases from J; junction bases left unmatched: 11. There are 17 residues in the CDR3. Germline V CDR1 and CDR2: MNHEY, SVGEGT. In DNA, the CDR3 is TGTGCCAGCAGAGGATTAGCGGGAGGAAGGGGCACCGGGGAGCTGTTTTTT. Residues: CASRGLAGGRGTGELFF.

This clone was seen ten or more times. The chain employs TRBV10-3 and TRBJ2-3; D is perhaps TRBD1 or TRBD2 (5 bases each). Germline assignment: CDR1 ENHRY and CDR2 SYGVKD. CDR3 length equals 14 residues. V lost 7 bases and J lost 1, with 12 bases in between. CDR3 region: CAIKPGPGTDTQYF. DNA for the CDR3: TGTGCCATCAAACCGGGACCAGGCACAGATACGCAGTATTTT.

This clone showed up many times. This chain links TRBV27 with TRBJ2-3; tentatively, D is TRBD1 or TRBD2 (6 bases each). V lost 0 bases, J lost 4 bases, and 8 bases lay in between. CDR1 MNHEY and CDR2 SMNVEV come from the germline V gene (reference sequence). This CDR3 has 14 residues. CDR3 protein: CASSLSRGADTQYF. CDR3 DNA sequence: TGTGCCAGCAGTTTATCAAGGGGGGCAGATACGCAGTATTTT.

In regard to this clone: One junction end does not reproduce the germline sequence, and a read error may be involved. This sequence joins TRBV11-1 and TRBJ2-1; the D gene is possibly TRBD2 (5 bases). The CDR3 spans 17 residues. CDR1 is SGHAT, CDR2 FQDESV, per germline (reference sequence). CDR3 in DNA: TGTGCCAGCAGATTAGGGATAGCGTCGAGCTCCTACAATGAGCAGTTCTTC. The encoded protein is CASRLGIASSSYNEQFF.

The table lists this clone with many counts. CDR3 DNA sequence: TGTGCCAGCAGCGAACACGGGACAGTTGTCGAGCAGTACTTC. It is translated as CASSEHGTVVEQYF. This sequence joins TRBV3-1 and TRBJ2-7; 7 bases are shared with TRBD1. The V and J ends lost 5 bases and 6 bases, in that order; junction bases with no gene match: 10. This CDR3 region has 14 residues. Looked up from germline, CDR1 is LGHDT and CDR2 is YNNKEL (reference sequence).

This clone was observed at least ten times. The chain employs TRBV5-1 and TRBJ2-2; a weak D match, TRBD2 (6 bases). Germline V lookup: CDR1 SGHRS, CDR2 YFSETQ. The CDR3 spans 15 residues. The V and J ends lost 0 bases and 1 base respectively, with 7 bases between them. The CDR3 is CASSLVRENTGELFF. DNA of the CDR3: TGCGCCAGCAGCTTGGTGCGGGAGAACACCGGGGAGCTGTTTTTT.

In this sample, this clone turned up many times. The V gene is TRBV20-1, the J gene TRBJ2-1, with 8 bases aligning to TRBD2. The germline V gene has CDR1 DFQATT and CDR2 SNEGSKA (reference sequence). Trimming removed 0 bases from V and 15 bases from J; junction bases left unmatched: 10. This CDR3 is 13 amino acids long. This chain's CDR3 is CSARDNRREDGFF. In nucleotides, the CDR3 is TGCAGTGCTAGAGATAACCGGCGGGAGGATGGGTTCTTC.

At least ten counts were recorded for this clone. This chain links TRBV11-2 with TRBJ2-3; 8 bases align to TRBD1. The CDR3 covers 14 residues. With 6 bases clipped from V and 3 bases from J, the junction kept 5 bases outside the gene matches. CDR1 and CDR2 from the germline V gene are SGHAT and FQNNGV. CDR3 region: CASSPTGETDTQYF. The CDR3 region has the DNA TGTGCCAGCAGTCCGACAGGGGAGACAGATACGCAGTATTTT.

This clone came up many times. This chain links TRBV18 with TRBJ2-7; D is possibly TRBD1 (8 bases). Per germline, CDR1 KGHSH and CDR2 LQKENI. The CDR3 contains 15 residues. Deletions cut 2 bases from V and 3 bases from J, with 14 bases between. The CDR3 DNA reads as TGTGCCAGCTCACCATTCAGCGGGACAGGCTACGAGCAGTACTTC. This encodes CASSPFSGTGYEQYF.

This clone was seen ten or more times. The gene calls are TRBV30 and TRBJ1-6; a possible D gene is TRBD1 (6 bases). V lost 4 bases and J lost 10, with 17 bases in between. Looked up from germline, CDR1 is GTSNPN and CDR2 is SVGIG (reference sequence). The CDR3 has 14 residues. The CDR3 reads CAWTRGGVGSPLHF. As DNA, the CDR3 is TGTGCCTGGACCCGAGGGGGGGTAGGATCACCCCTCCACTTT.